Each of the 10 T cell receptor beta chains below was sequenced from the same sample in a study of response to subunit inactivated influenza vaccine. TCRdb re-analysed the RT-PCR reads in MiXCR, keeping a single row per CDR3 protein. The data hold 710,000 or so distinct CDR3 sequences, with approximately 15% observed a single time. Here the sequenced sample was PBMCs from blood, taken about 13 days after vaccination. These receptors were obtained from a man aged 50 or older who received an inactivated influenza vaccine.

Only a few counts were recorded for this clonotype. The chain is built from TRBV7-8 and TRBJ2-4; possible D gene TRBD2, 7 bases. Trimming took off 11 bases at V and 6 bases at J, with 11 bases between the two ends. The CDR3 is made up of 11 amino acids. Germline CDR1 is SGHVS and CDR2 is FQNEAQ. Written as DNA, the CDR3 is TGTGCCTCGAGGGGGGGAAACATTCAGTACTTC. It is translated as CASRGGNIQYF.

This rearrangement joins TRBV7-9 to TRBJ2-3; TRBD2 agrees at 7 bases. The CDR3 loop spans 16 amino acids. J lost 6 bases, V lost 4 bases, and 13 bases had no gene match. Per germline, CDR1 SEHNR and CDR2 FQNEAQ (reference sequence). The CDR3 nucleotides read TGTGCCAGCAGCTCCGGGAGCGGGATACACAGGGATACGCAGTATTTT. This translates into CASSSGSGIHRDTQYF.

V is TRBV4-3 and J is TRBJ2-7; no firm D call. The CDR3 extends over 15 amino acids. Trimming removed 4 bases from V and 2 bases from J, with 15 bases in between. Germline V lookup: CDR1 LGHNA, CDR2 YSLEER. The DNA for the CDR3 is TGCGCCAGCAGCCCCCGCTTGCGCGAACCCTACGAGCAGTACTTC. As protein: CASSPRLREPYEQYF.

The table lists this clonotype with a few counts. This rearrangement joins TRBV11-2 to TRBJ2-6; 8 bases map to TRBD2. V shed 2 bases and J 0 bases; nucleotides not matched to a gene: 6. The V gene's germline CDR1 is SGHAT and CDR2 FQNNGV. The CDR3 loop spans 18 amino acids. DNA for the CDR3: TGTGCCAGCAGCTTATCCGGGACTAGTGCCTCTGGGGCCAACGTCCTGACTTTC. Its protein is CASSLSGTSASGANVLTF. Full variable domain (missing parts from reference TRBV11-2 and TRBJ2-6): EAGVAQSPRYKIIEKRQSVAFWCNPISGHATLYWYQQILGQGPKLLIQFQNNGVVDDSQLPKDRFSAERLKGVDSTLKIQPAKLEDSAVYLCASSLSGTSASGANVLTFGAGSRLTVL.

There are a few counts of this clonotype. The chain recombines TRBV5-5 with TRBJ2-3; no reliable D call. Per germline, CDR1 SGHKS and CDR2 YYEKEE (reference sequence). V gave up 5 bases and J gave up 0 bases, with 7 bases separating them. This CDR3 has 13 amino acids. The CDR3 nucleotides read TGTGCCAGCAGTTTACAGAGCACAGATACGCAGTATTTT. This gives the protein CASSLQSTDTQYF.

This clonotype was picked up a small number of times. The V and J genes are TRBV11-2 and TRBJ2-3; the D is unclear. V was clipped by 3 bases and J by 4 bases, with 5 bases between them. Germline-derived CDR1 and CDR2 are SGHAT and FQNNGV. CDR3 length equals 12 residues. CDR3 loop: CASSFNPDTQYF. In DNA, the CDR3 is TGTGCCAGCAGCTTCAATCCAGATACGCAGTATTTT.

V usage is TRBV4-2 and J usage is TRBJ1-1, with a weak D call TRBD1 (5 bases). The CDR3 totals 15 residues. The V gene's germline CDR1 is LGHNA and CDR2 YNFKEQ. Trimming stripped 0 bases from V and 1 base from J, with 9 bases between. The CDR3 region is CASSQDRGGNTEAFF. The CDR3 DNA reads TGTGCCAGCAGCCAAGACCGGGGCGGGAACACTGAAGCTTTCTTT.

This clonotype was seen repeatedly, ten times or more. V gene TRBV11-2 combines with J gene TRBJ2-7, with TRBD1 matching 8 bases. This CDR3 region has 15 residues. Losses at the gene ends were 1 base for V and 2 bases for J; bases not matched to a gene: 4. The germline V gene has CDR1 SGHAT and CDR2 FQNNGV. CDR3 DNA sequence: TGTGCCAGCAGCTTAGGACAGGGGAGCACCTACGAGCAGTACTTC. Its translation: CASSLGQGSTYEQYF.

The J gene is TRBJ2-1, the V gene TRBV7-3, with 11 bases that match TRBD1. Germline CDR1 SGHTA, CDR2 FQGTGA. The CDR3 has 19 amino acids. V dropped 1 base and J dropped 9; count of bases not matched to a gene: 17. The CDR3 here is CASSLRGDTWDRGRSEQFF. CDR3 nucleotide sequence: TGTGCCAGCAGCTTAAGAGGGGATACTTGGGACAGGGGGAGAAGTGAGCAGTTCTTC.

This clonotype turned up a few times. The chain carries TRBV13 and TRBJ2-1, with D possibly called TRBD1 or TRBD2 (7 bases each). This CDR3 contains 12 residues. The V gene lost 8 bases and the J gene lost 8 bases, with 13 bases spanning the gap. The germline V gene encodes CDR1 PRHDT and CDR2 FYEKMQ (reference sequence). CDR3 sequence: CASAPGGDEQFF. Written as DNA, the CDR3 is TGTGCCAGCGCCCCAGGGGGGGATGAGCAGTTCTTC.